The source of this TCR beta chain is a study of blood T cell repertoires in COVID-19. Study as a whole: Italy, Spain and the United States were the sources of the convalescent and acute COVID-19 samples. Sample material is recorded as cDNA or gDNA derived from T cells, B-cell-depleted T cells, or PBMCs.

The authors' processing: Amplified reference gene primers provided the basis for estimating nucleated cell counts. Data came from immunoSEQ multiplex PCR; TCRdb stores just in-frame clones and leaves some out. V and J calls plus clone size are reproduced from that table; the DNA served to infer D and trimming. Of some 67,000 clones in the sample, approximately 88% were seen once. The CDR3 loop spans 12 amino acids. Deletions cut 0 bases from V and 11 bases from J, with 8 bases between. Germline V CDR1 and CDR2: SEHNR, FQNEAQ (reference sequence). The sequence was obtained from a woman older than 75 with acute or convalescent COVID-19. The chain links TRBV7-9 to TRBJ1-5; D gene uncertain. Material: peripheral blood. CDR3 sequence: CASSLARGTQHF. The DNA of the CDR3 is TGTGCCAGCAGCTTAGCTAGAGGGACCCAGCATTTT.